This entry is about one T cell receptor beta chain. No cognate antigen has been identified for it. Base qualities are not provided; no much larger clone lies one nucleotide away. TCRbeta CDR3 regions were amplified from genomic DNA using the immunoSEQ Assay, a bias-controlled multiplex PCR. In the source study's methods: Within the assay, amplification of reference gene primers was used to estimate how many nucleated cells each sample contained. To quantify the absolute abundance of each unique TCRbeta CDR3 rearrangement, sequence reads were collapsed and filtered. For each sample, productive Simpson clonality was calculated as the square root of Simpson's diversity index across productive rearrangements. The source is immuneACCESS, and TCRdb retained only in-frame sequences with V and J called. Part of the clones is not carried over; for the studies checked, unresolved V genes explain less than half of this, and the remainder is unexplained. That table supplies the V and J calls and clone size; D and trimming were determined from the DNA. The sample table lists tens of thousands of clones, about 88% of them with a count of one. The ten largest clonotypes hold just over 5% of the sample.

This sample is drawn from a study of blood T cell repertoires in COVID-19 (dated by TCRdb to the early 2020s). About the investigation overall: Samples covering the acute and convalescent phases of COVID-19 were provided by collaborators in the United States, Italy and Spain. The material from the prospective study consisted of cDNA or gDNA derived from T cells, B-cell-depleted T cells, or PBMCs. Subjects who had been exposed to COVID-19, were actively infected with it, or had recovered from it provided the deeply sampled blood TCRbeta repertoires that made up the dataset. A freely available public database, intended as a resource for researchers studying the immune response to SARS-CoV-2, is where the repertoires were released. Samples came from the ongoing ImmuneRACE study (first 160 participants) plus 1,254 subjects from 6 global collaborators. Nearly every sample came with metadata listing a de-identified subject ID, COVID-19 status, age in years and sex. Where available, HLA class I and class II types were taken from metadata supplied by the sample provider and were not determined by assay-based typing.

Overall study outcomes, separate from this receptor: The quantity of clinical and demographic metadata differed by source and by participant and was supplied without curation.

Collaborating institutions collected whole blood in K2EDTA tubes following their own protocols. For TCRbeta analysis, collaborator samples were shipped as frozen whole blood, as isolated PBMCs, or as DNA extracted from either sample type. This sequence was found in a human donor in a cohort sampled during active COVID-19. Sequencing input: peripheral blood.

The DNA sequence is as follows: TGTGCCAGCAGTTTTCCTCGGACAGGGTCGTACTTC. Translated, this gives CASSFPRTGSYF. In this chain, TRBV12-3 or TRBV12-4 is recombined with TRBJ2-7; the junction holds 8 bases that match TRBD1. V loses 3 bases at its end and J loses 12 bases; junction bases beyond the gene matches: 7. The CDR3 runs 12 residues from the cysteine to the phenylalanine. Only CDR3 DNA remains: 36 bases, in frame from the first base.